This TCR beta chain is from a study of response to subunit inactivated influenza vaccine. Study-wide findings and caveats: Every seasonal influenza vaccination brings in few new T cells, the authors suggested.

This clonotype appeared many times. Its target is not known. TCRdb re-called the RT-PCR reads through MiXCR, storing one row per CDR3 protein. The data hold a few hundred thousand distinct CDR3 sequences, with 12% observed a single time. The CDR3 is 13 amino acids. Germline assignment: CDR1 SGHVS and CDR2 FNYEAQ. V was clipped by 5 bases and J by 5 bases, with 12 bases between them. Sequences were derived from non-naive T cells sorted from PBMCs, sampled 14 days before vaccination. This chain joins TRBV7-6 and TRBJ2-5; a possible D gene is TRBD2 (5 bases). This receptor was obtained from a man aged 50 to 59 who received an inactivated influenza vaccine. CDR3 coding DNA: TGTGCCAGCAGCCAAGGAGGCGGGGAGACCCAGTACTTC. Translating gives CASSQGGGETQYF.